The TCR beta chain described here comes from a study of T cell changes during pregnancy in multiple sclerosis. Trimming removed 2 bases from V and 3 bases from J; junction bases left unmatched: 2. The CDR3 spans 14 residues. From germline, CDR1 is SEHNR and CDR2 FQNEAQ (reference sequence). Profiled with immunoSEQ multiplex PCR; TCRdb holds only in-frame clones, not every one. The top ten clones hold 0.9% to 1.5% of a sample with tens of thousands of clones, roughly 90% of them seen once. The sequence was obtained from a female donor with multiple sclerosis, enrolled in a pregnancy study. V usage is TRBV7-9 and J usage is TRBJ2-7, with 9 bases fitting TRBD1. Source: CD4+ T cells from peripheral blood mononuclear cells, taken in the second trimester of pregnancy. The CDR3 DNA reads TGTGCCAGCAGCTTAACAGGGGGCATCTACGAGCAGTACTTC. It encodes CASSLTGGIYEQYF. The full variable domain, its missing parts supplied by reference TRBV7-9 and TRBJ2-7, is DTGVSQNPRHKITKRGQNVTFRCDPISEHNRLYWYRQTLGQGPEFLTYFQNEAQLEKSRLLSDRFSAERPKGSFSTLEIQRTEQGDSAMYLCASSLTGGIYEQYFGPGTRLTVT.